This T cell receptor beta chain was documented in a study of neurological immune-mediated disorders. This clonotype was seen at least ten times. The germline V and J ends were trimmed by 5 bases and 5 bases, with 9 bases remaining between them. The germline V gene has CDR1 SEHNR and CDR2 FQNEAQ (reference sequence). The CDR3 covers 12 residues. Sorted libraries drew on 900,000 to 1,000,000 CD4+ or CD8+ T cells. The cDNA was produced through 5'RACE with 10-nucleotide random UMIs. From 15-18 subjects, every sequencing run obtained over 200 million TCR-beta sequences. Via MiXCR, TCRdb re-called the 5' RACE reads, giving one row per CDR3 protein. The top ten clones hold approximately 5.4% of a sample with just under 40,000 distinct CDR3 sequences, 7.2% of them seen once.

Sequencing input: CD4+ T cells from blood. The source is a man aged 45-65 years in good health. The chain joins TRBV7-9 to TRBJ1-2, with D tentatively TRBD1 (5 bases). CDR3 coding DNA: TGTGCCAGCAGCCGGGACGGTTATGGCTACACCTTC. Its translation: CASSRDGYGYTF.